This TCR beta chain was recorded in a study of TIL therapy for anti-PD-1-resistant metastatic lung cancer. Study information: Progressing patients received lymphodepletion, expanded TIL infusion and IL-2. Tumors carried a median about 1.6 non-synonymous mutations per megabase.

This was the immunoSEQ v3 assay. Survey-level samples got approximately 2.1 million read pairs; deep-level samples got roughly 5-6 million. The method was immunoSEQ multiplex PCR; TCRdb's version includes in-frame clones alone and lacks a portion of them. The sample consists of about 59,000 clones, approximately 78% of them appearing once. Time point in this sample: pre-treatment sample, taken before nivolumab and TIL therapy. This receptor was obtained from a person aged 25-79 years with non-small cell lung cancer. Sequences were derived from blood, sampled at baseline.

The CDR3 DNA is TGTGCCAGTAGTATAAAGGGGGGGGCCCCCTACGAGCAGTACTTC. Its translation: CASSIKGGAPYEQYF. The V gene is TRBV19, the J gene TRBJ2-7, with D possibly TRBD2 on 7 matching bases. Germline assignment: CDR1 LNHDA and CDR2 SQIVND (reference sequence). The CDR3 is 15 amino acids. With 2 bases removed from V and 2 bases from J, the gap between germline ends came to 13 bases.